This TCR beta chain emerged from a study of blood T cell repertoires in COVID-19. On the study more broadly: The study drew acute and convalescent COVID-19 samples from the United States, Italy and Spain.

CDR3 length: 16 amino acids. Trimming stripped 3 bases from V and 2 bases from J, with 16 bases between. Per the germline V gene, CDR1 is MNHEY and CDR2 is SMNVEV (reference sequence). Profiling relied on immunoSEQ multiplex PCR, and the TCRdb table lists in-frame clones only, not all of them. This sample carries tens of thousands of clones, approximately 81% of them seen once, and the ten largest clones take about 14%. Sequences were obtained from peripheral blood. The chain joins TRBV27 to TRBJ2-5; possible D gene TRBD1, 6 bases. The TCR was taken from a woman in her sixties or seventies with acute or convalescent COVID-19. This chain's CDR3 is CASSFSRRTEQETQYF. In nucleotides, the CDR3 is TGTGCCAGCAGTTTTAGTCGGCGGACAGAACAAGAGACCCAGTACTTC.